The 25 T cell receptor beta chains in this list originate from one sample, sequenced in a study of healthy donors' naive CD4 and CD8 T cells. TCR libraries were built from 450 to 650 ng of total RNA by linear amplification. TCRdb passed the reads through MiXCR, listing each CDR3 protein once. The table includes about 180,000 distinct CDR3 sequences, under 85% detected once. Sequenced input: naive CD4+ and CD8+ T cells sorted from blood, pooled from several donors. Receptors originate from a pool of human donors in good health; the sample pools cells from several healthy donors.

This rearrangement joins TRBV27 to TRBJ1-2; D uncertain. The CDR3 is 15 amino acids. Trimming shortened V by 10 bases and J by 0 bases, and 18 bases separated the two germline ends. Germline CDR1 is MNHEY and CDR2 is SMNVEV (reference sequence). CDR3: CATGGGGYTNYGYTF. The CDR3 coding sequence is TGTGCCACCGGAGGAGGCGGGTACACTAACTATGGCTACACCTTC.

This chain connects TRBV12-5 to TRBJ2-7; the D is unclear. V was trimmed by 5 bases and J by 7 bases, leaving 9 bases between them. Per the germline V gene, CDR1 is LGHNT and CDR2 is FRNRAP. There are 11 residues in the CDR3. CDR3 in amino acids: CASGPVLEQYF. In DNA, the CDR3 is TGTGCTAGTGGTCCCGTCTTGGAGCAGTACTTC.

The chain carries TRBV4-3 and TRBJ1-2; weak D call: TRBD1 (5 bases). Looked up from germline, CDR1 is LGHNA and CDR2 is YSLEER. V lost 0 bases and J lost 7, with 12 bases in between. The CDR3 covers 14 residues. The CDR3 nucleotides read TGCGCCAGCAGCCAAGAGGGGGGGTTCTCTGGCTACACCTTC. Its protein is CASSQEGGFSGYTF.

A word on this clonotype: At one boundary the junction diverges from the germline segment, which might be a read error. V and J are TRBV6-5 and TRBJ2-1, with D tentatively TRBD2 (6 bases). The germline V gene has CDR1 MNHEY and CDR2 SVGAGI. CDR3 length: 15 amino acids. This CDR3 is CASSPEGGSYNEQFF. The DNA for the CDR3 is TGTGCCAGCAGCCCGGAGGGTGGCTCCTACAACGAGCAGTTCTTC.

This clonotype was seen more than once but under ten times. The rearrangement uses TRBV5-1 and TRBJ1-1; D unclear. The CDR3 extends over 17 amino acids. Germline V gene data show CDR1 as SGHRS and CDR2 as YFSETQ. Trimming took 7 bases from V and 1 from J, leaving 23 bases between them. The CDR3 reads CASSPGWVLDRNTEAFF. The DNA for the CDR3 is TGCGCCAGCTCCCCGGGGTGGGTCCTCGATCGGAACACTGAAGCTTTCTTT.

The rearrangement links TRBV10-3 to TRBJ2-7; D is perhaps TRBD1 (5 bases). Trimming cost V 6 bases and J 4 bases, with 10 bases left between them. This CDR3 is 12 amino acids long. Germline V CDR1 and CDR2: ENHRY, SYGVKD. The CDR3 nucleotides read TGTGCCATCAGCCTTCAGGGTTACGAGCAGTACTTC. Encoded protein: CAISLQGYEQYF.

The rearrangement uses TRBV29-1 and TRBJ2-3, with TRBD2 as a possible D gene (6 bases). V shed 6 bases and J shed 8 bases, with 18 bases lying between them. Looked up from germline, CDR1 is SQVTM and CDR2 is ANQGSEA. This CDR3 is 13 amino acids long. CDR3 loop: CSVLRLDGGTQYF. CDR3 DNA sequence: TGCAGCGTGCTTCGACTAGACGGTGGTACGCAGTATTTT.

This chain connects TRBV7-8 to TRBJ1-5, with D unclear. V dropped 7 bases and J dropped 0 bases, with 7 bases sitting between them. The CDR3 is 13 residues long. Germline CDR1 and CDR2: SGHVS and FQNEAQ. The chain's CDR3 is CASTPYSNQPQHF. The CDR3 DNA reads TGTGCCAGCACCCCTTATAGCAATCAGCCCCAGCATTTT. The variable domain in full, completed from reference TRBV7-8 and TRBJ1-5, reads GAGVSQSPRYKVAKRGQDVALRCDPISGHVSLFWYQQALGQGPEFLTYFQNEAQLDKSGLPSDRFFAERPEGSVSTLKIQRTQQEDSAVYLCASTPYSNQPQHFGDGTRLSIL.

V gene TRBV30 combines with J gene TRBJ1-2; D uncertain. CDR1 is GTSNPN, CDR2 SVGIG, per germline (reference sequence). V was pared by 2 bases and J by 4 bases, with 11 bases between. The CDR3 loop spans 13 amino acids. The DNA of the CDR3 is TGTGCCTGGAGTTCGGGTCCCACCTATGGCTACACCTTC. Amino acid sequence: CAWSSGPTYGYTF.

This clonotype was seen once. The chain is built from TRBV6-2 or TRBV6-3 and TRBJ1-5, with a possible D match to TRBD1 (5 bases). CDR3 size: 15 residues. V was cut by 5 bases and J by 5 bases, with 16 bases left in between. Germline V gene sequence: CDR1 MNHEY, CDR2 SVGEGT. CDR3 DNA: TGTGCCAGCAGTCCTTCCCAGGGTTTGTATCAGCCCCAGCATTTT. Translation gives CASSPSQGLYQPQHF.

Only one count was recorded for this clonotype. A junction boundary mismatches the germline segment, possibly from a read error. The CDR3 DNA is TGTGCCAGCAGCCAAGATCCAGACGGCGAGCAGTACTTC. It specifies CASSQDPDGEQYF. The chain recombines TRBV4-3 with TRBJ2-7; D uncertain. Germline-derived CDR1 and CDR2 are LGHNA and YSLEER. This CDR3 contains 13 residues.

The CDR3, as DNA: TGTGCCAGCAGCCAAGATATGATTGTGGCAGGGGAGGGGGAGACCCAGTACTTC. Protein sequence: CASSQDMIVAGEGETQYF. This chain uses TRBV4-2 with TRBJ2-5, with D maybe TRBD2 (7 bases). From germline, CDR1 is LGHNA and CDR2 YNFKEQ. The CDR3 contains 18 residues. V dropped 0 bases and J dropped 5 bases, with 22 bases sitting between them.

The genes are TRBV6-2 or TRBV6-3 and TRBJ2-1; TRBD1 aligns across 10 bases. V lost 5 bases and J lost 4; bases outside the gene matches: 8. This CDR3 has 16 residues. From germline, CDR1 is MNHEY and CDR2 SVGEGT. In DNA form, the CDR3 reads TGTGCCAGCAGTCTGGCCCCGGGACAGGGGTACAATGAGCAGTTCTTC. It codes for CASSLAPGQGYNEQFF.

The chain joins TRBV29-1 to TRBJ2-3; D is unclear. V lost 2 bases and J 0 bases, leaving 3 bases between the germline ends. CDR1 and CDR2 from the germline V gene are SQVTM and ANQGSEA. This CDR3 has 12 amino acids. CDR3: CSVEQSTDTQYF. In DNA, the CDR3 is TGCAGCGTTGAACAGAGCACAGATACGCAGTATTTT.

V gene TRBV29-1 combines with J gene TRBJ2-7, with D possibly matching TRBD2 (6 bases). The CDR3 has 12 residues. V lost 6 bases and J lost 1, with 10 bases in between. The V gene's germline CDR1 is SQVTM and CDR2 ANQGSEA. CDR3 amino acids: CSVSTSSYEQYF. The DNA for the CDR3 is TGCAGCGTCTCGACTAGTTCCTACGAGCAGTACTTC.

This clonotype was picked up one time. The chain uses TRBV19 and TRBJ2-1; 9 nucleotides match TRBD2. The CDR3 sequence is 15 residues long. V shed 8 bases and J 7 bases; nucleotides not matched to a gene: 12. CDR1 and CDR2 (germline): LNHDA, SQIVND (reference sequence). Here the CDR3 reads CASHSEGLARNEQFF. The CDR3 region has the DNA TGTGCCAGTCATTCCGAAGGACTAGCGAGGAATGAGCAGTTCTTC. The whole variable domain, remainder taken from reference TRBV19 and TRBJ2-1, is DGGITQSPKYLFRKEGQNVTLSCEQNLNHDAMYWYRQDPGQGLRLIYYSQIVNDFQKGDIAEGYSVSREKKESFPLTVTSAQKNPTAFYLCASHSEGLARNEQFFGPGTRLTVL.

The J gene is TRBJ1-2, the V gene TRBV6-5, with a possible D match to TRBD1 (6 bases). The CDR3 is 15 residues long. With 0 bases removed from V and 0 bases from J, the gap between germline ends came to 8 bases. CDR1 MNHEY and CDR2 SVGAGI come from the germline V gene. The DNA for the CDR3 is TGTGCCAGCAGTTACTCGTGGGACACTAACTATGGCTACACCTTC. This encodes CASSYSWDTNYGYTF.

This clonotype appeared once. The chain recombines TRBV5-5 with TRBJ1-2; D gene unclear. Germline V gene data show CDR1 as SGHKS and CDR2 as YYEKEE (reference sequence). The CDR3 contains 15 residues. The germline V and J ends were trimmed by 1 base and 9 bases, with 19 bases remaining between them. The CDR3 region has the DNA TGTGCCAGCAGCTTGCCCATCGGAGCCCTTGAAAGCTACACCTTC. Protein sequence: CASSLPIGALESYTF.

A few counts support this clonotype. V is TRBV6-5 and J is TRBJ2-1, with no clear D. V dropped 6 bases and J dropped 0 bases, with 15 bases sitting between them. Per the germline V gene, CDR1 is MNHEY and CDR2 is SVGAGI. This CDR3 comprises 16 residues. Here the CDR3 DNA reads TGTGCCAGCAGCCTCCGGACGGCTAGCTCCTACAATGAGCAGTTCTTC. It is translated as CASSLRTASSYNEQFF.

Only a few counts were recorded for this clonotype. This chain connects TRBV29-1 to TRBJ1-6; tentatively, D is TRBD1 (5 bases). With 7 bases removed from V and 9 bases from J, the gap between germline ends came to 13 bases. The CDR3 sequence is 12 residues long. The germline gives CDR1 SQVTM, CDR2 ANQGSEA. The CDR3 spells CSAGDRGSPLHF. The CDR3 DNA sequence: TGCAGCGCCGGGGATAGGGGTTCACCCCTCCACTTT.

This chain uses TRBV5-6 with TRBJ1-4, with 9 bases identical to TRBD1. The V gene end was trimmed by 4 bases and the J gene end by 0 bases; junction bases not matched to a gene: 4. Germline CDR1 is SGHDT and CDR2 is YYEEEE. The length of the CDR3 is 16 residues. As DNA, the CDR3 is TGTGCCAGCAGCCTCGGGACAGGGTCAACTAATGAAAAACTGTTTTTT. Residues: CASSLGTGSTNEKLFF. The variable domain in full, with the rest retrieved from reference TRBV5-6 and TRBJ1-4, is DAGVTQSPTHLIKTRGQQVTLRCSPKSGHDTVSWYQQALGQGPQFIFQYYEEEERQRGNFPDRFSGHQFPNYSSELNVNALLLGDSALYLCASSLGTGSTNEKLFFGSGTQLSVL.

As DNA, the CDR3 is TGCAGTGCTAGGGACCCCCACGAGCAGTACTTC. Translated: CSARDPHEQYF. This sequence joins TRBV20-1 and TRBJ2-7; D not certain. Deletions cut 3 bases from V and 5 bases from J, with 8 bases between. CDR1 and CDR2 (germline): DFQATT, SNEGSKA (reference sequence). The CDR3 loop spans 11 amino acids.

The V gene is TRBV29-1, the J gene TRBJ1-1; D is perhaps TRBD1 (6 bases). From germline, CDR1 is SQVTM and CDR2 ANQGSEA. The CDR3 extends over 14 amino acids. Deletions cut 4 bases from V and 3 bases from J, with 15 bases between. Here the CDR3 reads CSVGDFGGYTEAFF. CDR3 DNA: TGCAGCGTTGGGGATTTCGGGGGCTACACTGAAGCTTTCTTT.

J is TRBJ1-5 and V is TRBV19, with 7 bases identical to TRBD1. This CDR3 is 17 amino acids long. CDR1 and CDR2 from the germline V gene are LNHDA and SQIVND (reference sequence). V lost 7 bases, J lost 0 bases, and 12 bases stayed unmatched. CDR3 sequence reads: CASMGDRHRYSNQPQHF. The DNA of the CDR3 is TGTGCCAGTATGGGGGACAGACATCGTTATAGCAATCAGCCCCAGCATTTT.

The chain links TRBV19 to TRBJ1-3, with a tentative D call TRBD1 (5 bases). The CDR3 sequence is 15 residues long. The V and J ends lost 4 bases and 0 bases respectively, with 10 bases between them. From germline, CDR1 is LNHDA and CDR2 SQIVND (reference sequence). In DNA, the CDR3 is TGTGCCAGTAGTAGAAGACAGAGCTCTGGAAACACCATATATTTT. Its translation: CASSRRQSSGNTIYF.